This T cell receptor beta chain originates from a study of blood T cell repertoires in COVID-19. As for the study in general: COVID-19 samples, acute and convalescent, were from the United States, Italy and Spain. In each case, the material was cDNA or gDNA derived from T cells, B-cell-depleted T cells, or PBMCs.

How the authors handled the data: Amplification of reference gene primers was used by the study to estimate nucleated cell counts. Clones were read by immunoSEQ multiplex PCR, and TCRdb kept only the in-frame ones, dropping some. Clone size and the V and J calls come from that table; the DNA yielded D and trimming. This sample yields approximately 180,000 clones, of which about 87% are seen a single time; roughly 1.5% belongs to the top ten. The sequenced sample consisted of peripheral blood. The sequence was obtained from a woman in her fifties or sixties with acute or convalescent COVID-19.

DNA for the CDR3: TGTGCCAGCAGCCAAACAGGGAAAACCGGGGAGCTGTTTTTT. Translated, it gives CASSQTGKTGELFF. V is TRBV14 and J is TRBJ2-2; D perhaps matches TRBD1 (6 bases). Germline values: CDR1 SGHDN, CDR2 FVKESK. Deletions cut 2 bases from V and 5 bases from J, with 9 bases between. The CDR3 extends over 14 amino acids.